One sample yielded the 21 T cell receptor beta chains listed below, sequenced in a study of blood T cell repertoires in COVID-19. Clones were read by immunoSEQ multiplex PCR, and TCRdb kept only the in-frame ones, dropping some. The sample records about 240,000 clones, roughly 80% being singletons. Sequencing was performed on peripheral blood. All receptors come from a woman younger than 35 with acute or convalescent COVID-19.

The V call is TRBV6-2 or TRBV6-3, the J call TRBJ2-7; the D gene is possibly TRBD1 (6 bases). Germline V CDR1 and CDR2: MNHEY, SVGEGT. Trimming left V 2 bases short and J 5 bases short, with 13 bases between. The CDR3 consists of 14 residues. The CDR3 sequence is CASSYLVQGDEQYF. DNA of the CDR3: TGTGCCAGCAGTTACCTGGTACAGGGCGACGAGCAGTACTTC.

The rearrangement uses TRBV7-9 and TRBJ2-1; 8 bases match TRBD2. Germline CDR1 SEHNR, CDR2 FQNEAQ (reference sequence). The CDR3 extends over 14 amino acids. V gave up 8 bases and J gave up 8 bases; unmatched junction bases: 11. CDR3 nucleotides: TGTGCCAGCGCTCAGAGCGGGAGACTCGATGAGCAGTTCTTC. Protein product: CASAQSGRLDEQFF. The complete variable domain, with remaining parts taken from reference TRBV7-9 and TRBJ2-1, reads DTGVSQNPRHKITKRGQNVTFRCDPISEHNRLYWYRQTLGQGPEFLTYFQNEAQLEKSRLLSDRFSAERPKGSFSTLEIQRTEQGDSAMYLCASAQSGRLDEQFFGPGTRLTVL.

The genes are TRBV6-5 and TRBJ2-7; 12 bases map to TRBD2. The junction had 2 bases not matched to a gene; V was cut back by 2 bases and J by 3 bases. This CDR3 region has 15 residues. Germline-derived CDR1 and CDR2 are MNHEY and SVGAGI. In DNA form, the CDR3 reads TGTGCCAGCAGTTACGAGGGACTAGCGGGCTACGAGCAGTACTTC. Encoded protein: CASSYEGLAGYEQYF.

The chain recombines TRBV6-5 with TRBJ1-2, with 8 bases that match TRBD1. Germline loops: CDR1 MNHEY, CDR2 SVGAGI. This CDR3 has 16 residues. J gave up 4 bases and V 4 bases, and 11 bases lay outside the gene matches. CDR3 nucleotides: TGTGCCAGCAGTTTCTTTCCAGGGGGCGAAGGCTATGGCTACACCTTC. As protein: CASSFFPGGEGYGYTF.

This clone was observed a handful of times. This chain connects TRBV3-1 (or the pseudogene TRBV3-2) to TRBJ2-7; 12 bases are shared with TRBD2. CDR1 LGHDT and CDR2 YNNKEL come from the germline V gene (reference sequence). V shed 5 bases, J shed 4 bases, and the junction held 3 bases outside the gene matches. The CDR3 is 14 amino acids. The DNA of the CDR3 is TGTGCCAGCAGCTTCCTAGCGGGAGGGTACGAGCAGTACTTC. Protein sequence: CASSFLAGGYEQYF.

The chain employs TRBV7-9 and TRBJ1-2; 11 nucleotides match TRBD1. V trimming: 5 bases; J trimming: 7 bases; junction bases outside the gene matches: 9. The germline CDR1 and CDR2 sequences are SEHNR and FQNEAQ (reference sequence). This CDR3 spans 15 amino acids. In DNA form, the CDR3 reads TGTGCCAGCAGCCTACCCGGACAGGGGGCTAGTGGCTACACCTTC. It is translated as CASSLPGQGASGYTF.

This clone was observed at least ten times. The chain has TRBV7-2 and TRBJ2-4; 9 nucleotides match TRBD1. This CDR3 has 19 amino acids. V shed 6 bases and J 2 bases; nucleotides not matched to a gene: 17. Germline-derived CDR1 and CDR2 are SGHTA and FQGNSA. The CDR3 is CASSLRGEQGAVSKNIQYF. The DNA for the CDR3 is TGTGCCAGCAGTTTACGAGGAGAACAGGGGGCGGTTTCCAAAAACATTCAGTACTTC.

V is TRBV6-4 and J is TRBJ1-1; 7 bases agree with TRBD1. CDR3 length: 13 amino acids. V was clipped by 2 bases and J by 5 bases; unmatched bases: 2. CDR1 and CDR2 from the germline V gene are MRHNA and SNTAGT. CDR3 loop: CASSDRGRTEAFF. In DNA, the CDR3 is TGTGCCAGCAGTGACAGGGGGCGAACTGAAGCTTTCTTT.

This chain joins TRBV5-1 and TRBJ2-6, with D maybe TRBD2 (6 bases). In germline, CDR1 is SGHRS, CDR2 YFSETQ. V shed 3 bases and J shed 0 bases, with 10 bases lying between them. The CDR3 is 16 residues long. Written as DNA, the CDR3 is TGCGCCAGCAGCTCTGGCGGGGCCTCTGGGGCCAACGTCCTGACTTTC. It is translated as CASSSGGASGANVLTF.

V and J are TRBV12-3 or TRBV12-4 and TRBJ2-4; no clear D gene. This CDR3 region has 13 residues. V lost 6 bases and J 8 bases, leaving 14 bases between the germline ends. CDR3 DNA sequence: TGTGCCAGCAGCCCCCCCCCACGGGACATTCAGTACTTC. Encoded protein: CASSPPPRDIQYF.

The chain is built from TRBV30 and TRBJ1-5; possibly TRBD1 for D (5 bases). Germline V gene data show CDR1 as GTSNPN and CDR2 as SVGIG (reference sequence). The V end was cut by 2 bases, the J end by 2 bases, with 10 bases between. This CDR3 is 14 amino acids long. CDR3 protein: CAWSRAGGNQPQHF. As DNA, the CDR3 is TGTGCCTGGAGTCGAGCGGGGGGCAATCAGCCCCAGCATTTT. Combining the CDR3 with reference TRBV30 and TRBJ1-5 gives the whole variable domain SQTIHQWPATLVQPVGSPLSLECTVEGTSNPNLYWYRQAAGRGLQLLFYSVGIGQISSEVPQNLSASRPQDRQFILSSKKLLLSDSGFYLCAWSRAGGNQPQHFGDGTRLSIL.

The CDR3 sequence is CASSVMGASTGELFF. The CDR3 nucleotides read TGTGCCAGCAGCGTAATGGGGGCCAGCACCGGGGAGCTGTTTTTT. The J gene is TRBJ2-2, the V gene TRBV9; D is possibly TRBD1 (6 bases). Germline V gene lookup returns CDR1 SGDLS and CDR2 YYNGEE. The CDR3 has 15 residues. The V end was cut by 1 base, the J end by 4 bases, with 11 bases between.

J is TRBJ1-3 and V is TRBV5-1; D ambiguous. The CDR3 has 14 residues. Germline assignment: CDR1 SGHRS and CDR2 YFSETQ. Trimming took 5 bases from V and 0 from J, leaving 9 bases between them. CDR3 sequence reads: CASRDGDSGNTIYF. The CDR3, as DNA: TGCGCCAGCAGAGACGGGGACTCTGGAAACACCATATATTTT. Based on the CDR3 plus reference TRBV5-1 and TRBJ1-3, the full variable domain is KAGVTQTPRYLIKTRGQQVTLSCSPISGHRSVSWYQQTPGQGLQFLFEYFSETQRNKGNFPGRFSGRQFSNSRSEMNVSTLELGDSALYLCASRDGDSGNTIYFGEGSWLTVV.

The chain recombines TRBV6-5 with TRBJ2-1; 12 bases agree with TRBD1. Trimming removed 4 bases from V and 8 bases from J; junction bases left unmatched: 6. CDR1 MNHEY and CDR2 SVGAGI come from the germline V gene. This CDR3 is 15 amino acids long. The CDR3 protein is CASSLLGTGGDEQFF. The DNA of the CDR3 is TGTGCCAGCAGTTTACTCGGGACAGGGGGCGATGAGCAGTTCTTC.

The V and J genes are TRBV12-5 and TRBJ2-1; TRBD2 aligns across 11 bases. In germline, CDR1 is LGHNT, CDR2 FRNRAP. The CDR3 contains 16 residues. Losses at the gene ends were 3 bases for V and 5 bases for J; bases not matched to a gene: 6. This chain's CDR3 is CASGLTLAGVNNEQFF. For the CDR3, the DNA is TGTGCTAGTGGTTTAACACTAGCGGGAGTGAACAATGAGCAGTTCTTC.

The chain carries TRBV10-3 and TRBJ2-1, with TRBD2 identical over 11 bases. Germline trimming cut 4 bases from V and 6 bases from J; bases unmatched to any gene: 8. CDR1 and CDR2 (germline): ENHRY, SYGVKD. CDR3 length equals 16 residues. The CDR3 region has the DNA TGTGCCATCAGTGGAGGGGCTAGCGGGAGGTCCAATGAGCAGTTCTTC. Translating it yields CAISGGASGRSNEQFF.

Only one count was recorded for this clone. The V gene is TRBV7-8, the J gene TRBJ2-5; 7 bases are shared with TRBD2. CDR3 length equals 14 residues. The ends lost 4 bases at V and 6 bases at J; junction bases unmatched: 8. The germline gives CDR1 SGHVS, CDR2 FQNEAQ. The CDR3 here is CASSSWTRLKTQYF. CDR3 bases: TGTGCCAGCAGCTCCTGGACTAGGCTAAAGACCCAGTACTTC.

V and J are TRBV2 and TRBJ2-2; unclear D gene. V was shortened by 4 bases and J by 2 bases, with 8 bases between the two germline ends. Germline loops: CDR1 SNHLY, CDR2 FYNNEI. The CDR3 has 14 amino acids. The CDR3 nucleotides read TGTGCCAGCAGTGTAACGCGAAACACCGGGGAGCTGTTTTTT. This translates into CASSVTRNTGELFF.

V gene TRBV18 combines with J gene TRBJ1-1; 11 nucleotides line up with TRBD1. The CDR3 spans 15 residues. Germline values: CDR1 KGHSH, CDR2 LQKENI. The ends lost 3 bases at V and 10 bases at J; junction bases unmatched: 10. The CDR3 loop reads CASSPMGQGDRRAFF. CDR3 bases: TGTGCCAGCTCACCCATGGGACAGGGGGACAGAAGAGCTTTCTTT.

This chain joins TRBV6-2 or TRBV6-3 and TRBJ2-7; a weak D match, TRBD2 (6 bases). The CDR3 is 14 amino acids. V lost 2 bases and J lost 3, with 11 bases in between. CDR1 is MNHEY and CDR2 is SVGEGT in the germline V gene. CDR3 sequence: CASSYAGLNYEQYF. CDR3 nucleotide sequence: TGTGCCAGCAGTTACGCGGGACTCAACTACGAGCAGTACTTC.

The V and J genes are TRBV20-1 and TRBJ1-2; unclear D gene. Trimming took off 3 bases at V and 1 base at J, with 15 bases between the two ends. CDR1 is DFQATT and CDR2 is SNEGSKA in the germline V gene (reference sequence). This CDR3 has 15 amino acids. Here the CDR3 DNA reads TGCAGTGCTAGTGTGGCCCACGCTTTTAACTATGGCTACACCTTC. Protein sequence: CSASVAHAFNYGYTF.